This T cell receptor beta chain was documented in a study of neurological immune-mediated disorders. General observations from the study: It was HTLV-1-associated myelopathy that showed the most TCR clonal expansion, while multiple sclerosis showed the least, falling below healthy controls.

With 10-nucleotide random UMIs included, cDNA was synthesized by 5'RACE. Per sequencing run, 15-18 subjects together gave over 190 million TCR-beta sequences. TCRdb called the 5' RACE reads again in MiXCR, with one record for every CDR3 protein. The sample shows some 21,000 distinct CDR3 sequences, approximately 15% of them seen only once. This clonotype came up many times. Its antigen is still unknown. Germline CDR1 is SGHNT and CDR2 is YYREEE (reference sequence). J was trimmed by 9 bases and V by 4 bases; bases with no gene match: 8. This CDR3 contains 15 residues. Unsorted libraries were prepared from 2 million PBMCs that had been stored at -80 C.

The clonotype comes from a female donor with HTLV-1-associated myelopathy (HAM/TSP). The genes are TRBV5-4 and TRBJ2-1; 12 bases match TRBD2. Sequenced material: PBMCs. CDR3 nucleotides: TGTGCCAGCAGCCGCCGACTAGCGGGGGCGGTTGAGCAGTTCTTC. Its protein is CASSRRLAGAVEQFF.